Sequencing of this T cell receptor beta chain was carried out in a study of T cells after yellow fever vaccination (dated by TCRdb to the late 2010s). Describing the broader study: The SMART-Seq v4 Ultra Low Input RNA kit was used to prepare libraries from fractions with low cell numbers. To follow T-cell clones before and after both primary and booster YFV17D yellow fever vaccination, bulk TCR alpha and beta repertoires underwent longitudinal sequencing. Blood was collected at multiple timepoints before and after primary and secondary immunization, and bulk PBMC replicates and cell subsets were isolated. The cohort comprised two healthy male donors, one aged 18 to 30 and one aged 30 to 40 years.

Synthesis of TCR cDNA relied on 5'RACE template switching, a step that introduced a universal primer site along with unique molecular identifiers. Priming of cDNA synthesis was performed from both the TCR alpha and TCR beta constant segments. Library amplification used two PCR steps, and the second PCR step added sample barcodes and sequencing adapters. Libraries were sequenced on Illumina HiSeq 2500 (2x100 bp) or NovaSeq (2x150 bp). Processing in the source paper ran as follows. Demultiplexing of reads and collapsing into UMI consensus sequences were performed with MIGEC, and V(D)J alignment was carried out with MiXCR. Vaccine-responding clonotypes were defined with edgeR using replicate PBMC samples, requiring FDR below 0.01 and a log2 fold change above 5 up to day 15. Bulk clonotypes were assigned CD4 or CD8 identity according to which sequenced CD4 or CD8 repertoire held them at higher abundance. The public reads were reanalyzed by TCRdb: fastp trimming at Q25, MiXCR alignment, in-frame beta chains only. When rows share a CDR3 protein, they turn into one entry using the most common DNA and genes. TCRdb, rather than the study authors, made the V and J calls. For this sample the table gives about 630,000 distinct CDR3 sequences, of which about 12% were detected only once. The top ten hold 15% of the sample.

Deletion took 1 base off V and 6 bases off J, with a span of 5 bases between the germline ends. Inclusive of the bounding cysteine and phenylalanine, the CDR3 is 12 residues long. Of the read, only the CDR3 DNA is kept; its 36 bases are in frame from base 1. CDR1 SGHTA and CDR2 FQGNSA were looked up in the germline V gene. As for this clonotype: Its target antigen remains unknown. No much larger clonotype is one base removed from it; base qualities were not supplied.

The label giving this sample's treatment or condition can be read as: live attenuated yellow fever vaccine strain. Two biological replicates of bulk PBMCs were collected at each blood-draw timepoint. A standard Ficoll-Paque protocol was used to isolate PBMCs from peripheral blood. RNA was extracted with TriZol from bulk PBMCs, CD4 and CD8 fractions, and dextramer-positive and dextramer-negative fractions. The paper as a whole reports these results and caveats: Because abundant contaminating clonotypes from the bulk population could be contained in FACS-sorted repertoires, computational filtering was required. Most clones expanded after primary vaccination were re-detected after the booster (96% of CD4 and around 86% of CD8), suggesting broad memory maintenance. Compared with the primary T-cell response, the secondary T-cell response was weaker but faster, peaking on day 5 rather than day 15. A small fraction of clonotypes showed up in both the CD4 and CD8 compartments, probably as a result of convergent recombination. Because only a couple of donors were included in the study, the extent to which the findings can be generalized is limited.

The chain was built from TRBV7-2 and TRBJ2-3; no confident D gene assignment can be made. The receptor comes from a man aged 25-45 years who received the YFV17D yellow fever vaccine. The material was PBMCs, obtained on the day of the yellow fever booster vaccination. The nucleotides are TGTGCCAGCAGCTTAGGCGATGATACGCAGTATTTT. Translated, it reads CASSLGDDTQYF.